Listed here are 24 T cell receptor beta chains from one sample, sequenced in a study of cytomegalovirus exposure and HLA in healthy donors. This PCR relied on a set of 60 Vbeta primers and 13 Jbeta primers. This table comes from immunoSEQ multiplex PCR, and its TCRdb copy is limited to in-frame clones, with some not included. The repertoire consists of under 150,000 clones, with 55% to 80% occurring once and the leading ten covering 14%. Sequencing was done on a sample of PBMCs. These receptors were taken from a human donor in good health.

This clone is a singleton in its sample. The sample carries other DNA sequences with the same CDR3. The chain uses TRBV13 and TRBJ2-1; possibly TRBD1 for D (6 bases). The CDR3 runs 18 residues. Trimming cost V 5 bases and J 5 bases, with 25 bases left between them. Germline CDR1 reads PRHDT; CDR2 reads FYEKMQ (reference sequence). The CDR3 sequence: CASSHALIGGQADNEQFF. DNA for the CDR3: TGTGCCAGCAGCCACGCCCTAATTGGGGGCCAGGCGGACAATGAGCAGTTCTTC.

This chain uses TRBV30 with TRBJ2-7; D call uncertain. The CDR3 sequence is 11 residues long. Germline CDR1 is GTSNPN and CDR2 is SVGIG (reference sequence). The ends were cut back, 3 bases at V and 2 bases at J, with 5 bases in the middle. The chain's CDR3 is CAWRTAYEQYF. Written as DNA, the CDR3 is TGTGCCTGGAGAACGGCCTACGAGCAGTACTTC. Drawing the rest from reference TRBV30 and TRBJ2-7, the complete variable domain is SQTIHQWPATLVQPVGSPLSLECTVEGTSNPNLYWYRQAAGRGLQLLFYSVGIGQISSEVPQNLSASRPQDRQFILSSKKLLLSDSGFYLCAWRTAYEQYFGPGTRLTVT.

The V and J genes are TRBV5-4 and TRBJ2-5; D may be TRBD1 (6 bases). V lost 4 bases to trimming and J lost 0 bases, with 10 bases between them. The V gene's germline CDR1 is SGHNT and CDR2 YYREEE (reference sequence). CDR3 size: 14 residues. This CDR3 is CASSRRTDQETQYF. The CDR3, as DNA: TGTGCCAGCAGCCGCCGGACAGACCAAGAGACCCAGTACTTC.

This clone has just one count. The rearrangement joins TRBV2 to TRBJ2-3, with 13 bases that match TRBD2. After removal of 6 bases from V and 6 bases from J, the junction contained 6 bases not matched to a gene. This CDR3 region has 15 residues. Germline V gene data show CDR1 as SNHLY and CDR2 as FYNNEI. The CDR3 coding sequence is TGTGCCAGCAGGCAACTAGCGGGGGGGCCGGATACGCAGTATTTT. Protein: CASRQLAGGPDTQYF.

CDR3 coding DNA: TGTGCCAGCAGCTTAAGCCCGGGGGAAGGTGAAAAACTGTTTTTT. Amino acid sequence: CASSLSPGEGEKLFF. This sequence joins TRBV7-9 and TRBJ1-4; D perhaps matches TRBD1 (5 bases). Germline V gene sequence: CDR1 SEHNR, CDR2 FQNEAQ (reference sequence). Trimming cost V 2 bases and J 7 bases, with 14 bases left between them. This CDR3 has 15 amino acids. Full variable domain (remainder filled in from reference TRBV7-9 and TRBJ1-4): DTGVSQNPRHKITKRGQNVTFRCDPISEHNRLYWYRQTLGQGPEFLTYFQNEAQLEKSRLLSDRFSAERPKGSFSTLEIQRTEQGDSAMYLCASSLSPGEGEKLFFGSGTQLSVL.

This clone was counted between two and nine times. V and J are TRBV7-6 and TRBJ2-7, with TRBD1 identical over 7 bases. The V gene end was trimmed by 5 bases and the J gene end by 0 bases; junction bases not matched to a gene: 7. The CDR3 covers 15 residues. Germline-derived CDR1 and CDR2 are SGHVS and FNYEAQ. CDR3 sequence (DNA): TGTGCCAGCAGCGTCGGGACAGACTACTCCTACGAGCAGTACTTC. Its translation: CASSVGTDYSYEQYF.

The chain couples TRBV7-9 to TRBJ1-2, with 7 bases that match TRBD1. Looked up from germline, CDR1 is SEHNR and CDR2 is FQNEAQ (reference sequence). V lost 3 bases and J lost 6; bases outside the gene matches: 4. The CDR3 loop spans 13 amino acids. CDR3 sequence (DNA): TGTGCCAGCAGCTTTCGACAGGGTAATGGCTACACCTTC. Protein product: CASSFRQGNGYTF. Combining the CDR3 with reference TRBV7-9 and TRBJ1-2 gives the whole variable domain DTGVSQNPRHKITKRGQNVTFRCDPISEHNRLYWYRQTLGQGPEFLTYFQNEAQLEKSRLLSDRFSAERPKGSFSTLEIQRTEQGDSAMYLCASSFRQGNGYTFGSGTRLTVV.

Here the CDR3 reads CASSFWPKYEQYF. For the CDR3, the DNA is TGTGCCAGCAGTTTCTGGCCGAAATACGAGCAGTACTTC. V usage is TRBV2 and J usage is TRBJ2-7; unclear D gene. This CDR3 is 13 amino acids long. CDR1 and CDR2 (germline): SNHLY, FYNNEI. Trimming shortened V by 5 bases and J by 4 bases, and 12 bases separated the two germline ends.

The J gene is TRBJ2-7, the V gene TRBV5-1; 9 nucleotides agree with TRBD1. Trimming at V came to 0 bases and at J to 2 bases, leaving 6 bases not matched to a gene. CDR1 is SGHRS, CDR2 YFSETQ, per germline. This CDR3 is built from 16 residues. DNA of the CDR3: TGCGCCAGCAGCTTGGGTTACGGGACAGGGACCTACGAGCAGTACTTC. Residues: CASSLGYGTGTYEQYF.

CDR3 sequence reads: CASSLVGTGETEAFF. In nucleotides, the CDR3 is TGTGCCAGCAGCTTAGTGGGGACAGGGGAAACTGAAGCTTTCTTT. The rearrangement uses TRBV7-9 and TRBJ1-1; 10 bases agree with TRBD1. The CDR3 consists of 15 residues. Germline-derived CDR1 and CDR2 are SEHNR and FQNEAQ (reference sequence). J was trimmed by 5 bases and V by 1 base; bases with no gene match: 4.

This clone has just a few counts. The genes are TRBV25-1 and TRBJ1-1; 7 bases map to TRBD1. Germline V gives CDR1 MGHDK, CDR2 SYGVNS. J gave up 6 bases and V 6 bases, and 1 base lay outside the gene matches. There are 11 residues in the CDR3. In DNA, the CDR3 is TGTGCCAGCAGAGGGGGCCCTGAAGCTTTCTTT. It translates to CASRGGPEAFF. Using reference TRBV25-1 and TRBJ1-1 for the parts outside the CDR3, the full variable domain is EADIYQTPRYLVIGTGKKITLECSQTMGHDKMYWYQQDPGMELHLIHYSYGVNSTEKGDLSSESTVSRIRTEHFPLTLESARPSHTSQYLCASRGGPEAFFGQGTRLTVV.

The table lists this clone with a count of one. The chain recombines TRBV7-6 with TRBJ2-1; 7 positions match TRBD1. The CDR3 has 14 amino acids. V shed 5 bases and J 6 bases; nucleotides not matched to a gene: 7. CDR1 is SGHVS, CDR2 FNYEAQ, per germline. The CDR3 region is CASSPTGVFNEQFF. The CDR3 DNA is TGTGCCAGCAGCCCAACAGGGGTCTTCAATGAGCAGTTCTTC.

This CDR3 reads CASSVLSSSYEQYF. The CDR3 DNA reads as TGTGCCAGTAGTGTCCTAAGTAGCTCCTACGAGCAGTACTTC. The chain couples TRBV19 to TRBJ2-7, with D unresolved. This CDR3 comprises 14 residues. Trimming took 5 bases from V and 0 from J, leaving 11 bases between them. Germline CDR1 is LNHDA and CDR2 is SQIVND (reference sequence).

The J gene is TRBJ1-2, the V gene TRBV19, with 10 bases aligning to TRBD1. With 7 bases clipped from V and 7 bases from J, the junction kept 12 bases outside the gene matches. The germline gives CDR1 LNHDA, CDR2 SQIVND (reference sequence). The CDR3 totals 15 residues. CDR3 DNA sequence: TGTGCCAGTACCATGACAGGGGGCGCGGGTCGTGGCTACACCTTC. Its translation is CASTMTGGAGRGYTF.

The V and J genes are TRBV29-1 and TRBJ2-1, with 8 positions matching TRBD2. The germline V gene encodes CDR1 SQVTM and CDR2 ANQGSEA. The CDR3 contains 14 residues. V trimming: 7 bases; J trimming: 6 bases; junction bases outside the gene matches: 11. The CDR3 sequence: CSGGGSGATNEQFF. The CDR3, as DNA: TGCAGCGGGGGGGGTAGCGGGGCTACCAATGAGCAGTTCTTC.

CDR3: CASRESGGRAFF. The CDR3 DNA sequence: TGTGCCAGCAGGGAGTCAGGGGGCCGCGCTTTCTTT. V gene TRBV2 combines with J gene TRBJ1-1, with 8 bases matching TRBD1. With V trimmed by 6 bases and J by 11 bases, 8 bases remained unmatched. Germline V CDR1 and CDR2: SNHLY, FYNNEI. The CDR3 loop spans 12 amino acids.

This clone was observed a single time. The V gene is TRBV6-4, the J gene TRBJ2-7; D ambiguous. Germline CDR1 is MRHNA and CDR2 is SNTAGT. The V end lost 10 bases, the J end lost 3 bases, and 13 bases lay between the germline ends. The CDR3 runs to 12 residues. The CDR3 loop reads CATRRHIYEQYF. CDR3 in DNA: TGTGCCACCAGACGACACATCTACGAGCAGTACTTC.

J is TRBJ2-5 and V is TRBV11-2; a possible D gene is TRBD1 (6 bases). Germline CDR1 is SGHAT and CDR2 is FQNNGV. The CDR3 totals 16 residues. The V end was cut by 5 bases, the J end by 5 bases, with 21 bases between. The chain's CDR3 is CASSPNGQRRRETQYF. The DNA for the CDR3 is TGTGCCAGCAGCCCGAACGGACAGCGGAGGCGTGAGACCCAGTACTTC.

The V and J genes are TRBV15 and TRBJ2-3; D perhaps matches TRBD2 (6 bases). V was cut by 1 base and J by 5 bases, with 13 bases left in between. CDR1 and CDR2 from the germline V gene are LNHNV and YYDKDF (reference sequence). The length of the CDR3 is 15 residues. CDR3 protein: CATSRGRDWGDTQYF. CDR3 nucleotides: TGTGCCACCAGCAGAGGACGGGACTGGGGAGATACGCAGTATTTT.

The genes are TRBV15 and TRBJ2-7; TRBD1 aligns across 11 bases. The germline CDR1 and CDR2 sequences are LNHNV and YYDKDF (reference sequence). The CDR3 sequence is 14 residues long. After removal of 3 bases from V and 5 bases from J, the junction contained 3 bases not matched to a gene. CDR3 protein: CATSRGDRGNEQYF. For the CDR3, the DNA is TGTGCCACCAGCAGGGGGGACAGGGGGAACGAGCAGTACTTC.

The rearrangement uses TRBV9 and TRBJ2-7; 8 nucleotides match TRBD2. CDR3 size: 15 residues. V lost 4 bases and J lost 7; bases outside the gene matches: 13. Germline values: CDR1 SGDLS, CDR2 YYNGEE. The DNA of the CDR3 is TGTGCCAGCAGCTTCAGCGGGGGAGCCGCCTCTGAGCAGTACTTC. This translates into CASSFSGGAASEQYF. Together with reference TRBV9 and TRBJ2-7, the CDR3 gives the full variable domain: DSGVTQTPKHLITATGQRVTLRCSPRSGDLSVYWYQQSLDQGLQFLIQYYNGEERAKGNILERFSAQQFPDLHSELNLSSLELGDSALYFCASSFSGGAASEQYFGPGTRLTVT.

This chain joins TRBV5-1 and TRBJ2-7; possibly TRBD1 for D (6 bases). Trimming cost V 3 bases and J 5 bases, with 9 bases left between them. The CDR3 covers 12 residues. Germline V CDR1 and CDR2: SGHRS, YFSETQ. In nucleotides, the CDR3 is TGCGCCAGCAGCTCACAGGGAAACGAGCAGTACTTC. Translated: CASSSQGNEQYF.

This chain joins TRBV5-6 and TRBJ2-6; 13 bases match TRBD2. Germline V gene data show CDR1 as SGHDT and CDR2 as YYEEEE. The CDR3 loop spans 18 amino acids. The V segment lost 4 bases and the J segment 0 bases; nucleotides outside the gene matches: 4. The CDR3 loop reads CASSLGLAGVSGANVLTF. In nucleotides, the CDR3 is TGTGCCAGCAGCCTAGGACTAGCGGGGGTCTCTGGGGCCAACGTCCTGACTTTC.

The chain employs TRBV7-8 and TRBJ2-7; 13 bases are shared with TRBD2. The CDR3 runs to 16 residues. V shed 6 bases and J 0 bases; nucleotides not matched to a gene: 5. CDR1 SGHVS and CDR2 FQNEAQ come from the germline V gene. The CDR3 spells CASSFGLAGDSYEQYF. In nucleotides, the CDR3 is TGTGCCAGCAGTTTTGGACTAGCGGGGGACTCCTACGAGCAGTACTTC. Looking up the rest from reference TRBV7-8 and TRBJ2-7 gives the full variable domain: GAGVSQSPRYKVAKRGQDVALRCDPISGHVSLFWYQQALGQGPEFLTYFQNEAQLDKSGLPSDRFFAERPEGSVSTLKIQRTQQEDSAVYLCASSFGLAGDSYEQYFGPGTRLTVT.